A single sample gave rise to the 2 T cell receptor beta chains below, sequenced in a study of tumor-infiltrating lymphocytes in primary liver carcinoma. Reverse transcription of roughly 480 ng total RNA with a constant-region primer produced TCR beta cDNA. A slightly modified ARM-PCR protocol with three nested multiplex PCR rounds produced these TCR beta libraries. Two initial PCR rounds of around 10 cycles each paired TRBV1-TRBV30 forward primers with a C-beta reverse primer. Each CDR3 protein is one row after TCRdb ran MiXCR on the multiplex PCR reads. The data hold about 120,000 distinct CDR3 sequences, with 50% to 65% observed a single time. The roughly 19-32 mg bulk tissue piece was not sorted before simultaneous RNA and DNA extraction. Sequencing was done on a sample of liver tumor tissue from sampling region 1. Subset reported: tumor region T1, superior pole. These TCRs come from an older woman with primary liver carcinoma and hepatitis B virus infection.

On this clonotype itself: A single base separates this from a much larger clone, so it may be a read error. The rearrangement links TRBV4-1 to TRBJ1-2; the D is unclear. CDR3 size: 14 residues. Germline-derived CDR1 and CDR2 are MGHRA and YSYEKL. This chain's CDR3 is CASSGSRLNYDYTF. The CDR3 DNA follows: TGCGCCAGCAGCGGATCGCGCCTTAACTATGACTACACCTTC.

A note on this clonotype: Given a much more abundant clone one base away, this may be a read error. The chain employs TRBV12-3 or TRBV12-4 and TRBJ2-7, with D perhaps TRBD1 (6 bases). The length of the CDR3 is 19 residues. The V and J ends lost 7 bases and 2 bases respectively, with 30 bases between them. CDR3 protein: CASTVLRFDRTTAPYEQYF. In DNA, the CDR3 is TGTGCCAGCACCGTACTCCGCTTCGACAGGACAACGGCCCCCTACGAGCAGTACTTC.